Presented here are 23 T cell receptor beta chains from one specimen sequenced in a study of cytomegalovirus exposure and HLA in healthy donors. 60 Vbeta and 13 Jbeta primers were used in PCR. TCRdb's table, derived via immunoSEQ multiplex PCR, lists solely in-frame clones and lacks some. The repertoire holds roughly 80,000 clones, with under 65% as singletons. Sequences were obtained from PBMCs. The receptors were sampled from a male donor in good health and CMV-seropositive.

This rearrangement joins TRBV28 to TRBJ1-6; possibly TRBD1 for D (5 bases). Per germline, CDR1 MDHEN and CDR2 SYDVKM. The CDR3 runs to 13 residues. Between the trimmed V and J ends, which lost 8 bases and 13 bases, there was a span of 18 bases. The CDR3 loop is CASGGTAPFPLHF. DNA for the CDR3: TGTGCCAGCGGGGGGACCGCCCCATTCCCCCTCCACTTT.

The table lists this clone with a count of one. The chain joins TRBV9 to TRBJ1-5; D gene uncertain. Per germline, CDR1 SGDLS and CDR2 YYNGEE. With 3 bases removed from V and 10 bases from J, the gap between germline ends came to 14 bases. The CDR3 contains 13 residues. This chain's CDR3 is CASSGSTREPQHF. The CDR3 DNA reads TGTGCCAGCAGCGGCTCCACCCGAGAACCCCAGCATTTT.

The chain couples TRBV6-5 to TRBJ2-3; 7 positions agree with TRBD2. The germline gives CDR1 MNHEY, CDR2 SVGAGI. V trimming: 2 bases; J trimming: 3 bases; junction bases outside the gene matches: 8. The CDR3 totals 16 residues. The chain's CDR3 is CASSYGAGAGTDTQYF. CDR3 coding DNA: TGTGCCAGCAGTTACGGGGCGGGAGCTGGGACAGATACGCAGTATTTT.

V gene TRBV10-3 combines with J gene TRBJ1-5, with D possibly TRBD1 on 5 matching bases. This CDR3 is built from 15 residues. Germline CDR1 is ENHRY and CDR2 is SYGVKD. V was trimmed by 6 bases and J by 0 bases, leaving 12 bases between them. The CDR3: CAIRAGQDSNQPQHF. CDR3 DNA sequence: TGTGCCATCAGGGCAGGGCAGGATAGCAATCAGCCCCAGCATTTT.

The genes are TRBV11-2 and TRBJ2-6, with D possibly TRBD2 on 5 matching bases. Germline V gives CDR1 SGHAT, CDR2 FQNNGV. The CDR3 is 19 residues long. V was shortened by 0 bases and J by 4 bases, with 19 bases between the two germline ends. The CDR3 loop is CASSLDSQRFSGGANVLTF. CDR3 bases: TGTGCCAGCAGCTTAGATTCCCAGCGGTTTAGTGGGGGGGCCAACGTCCTGACTTTC.

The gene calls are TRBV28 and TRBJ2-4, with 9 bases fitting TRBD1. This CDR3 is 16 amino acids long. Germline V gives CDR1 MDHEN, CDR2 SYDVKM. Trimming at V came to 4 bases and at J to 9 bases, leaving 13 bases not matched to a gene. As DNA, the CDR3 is TGTGCCAGCAGTTCATATCAACAGGGGGCCCTAGGCATTCAGTACTTC. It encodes CASSSYQQGALGIQYF.

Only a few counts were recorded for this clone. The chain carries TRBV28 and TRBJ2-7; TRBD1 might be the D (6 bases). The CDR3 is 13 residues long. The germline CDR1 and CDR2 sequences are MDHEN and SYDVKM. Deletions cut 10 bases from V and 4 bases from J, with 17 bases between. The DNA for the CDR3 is TGTGCCACCCTACTTCAGACAGGTTACGAGCAGTACTTC. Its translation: CATLLQTGYEQYF.

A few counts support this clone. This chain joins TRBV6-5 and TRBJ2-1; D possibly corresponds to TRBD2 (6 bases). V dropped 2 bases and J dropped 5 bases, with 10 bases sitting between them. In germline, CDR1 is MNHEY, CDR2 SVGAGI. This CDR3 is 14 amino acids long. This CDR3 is CASSYAGKNNEQFF. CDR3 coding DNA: TGTGCCAGCAGTTACGCGGGAAAGAACAATGAGCAGTTCTTC.

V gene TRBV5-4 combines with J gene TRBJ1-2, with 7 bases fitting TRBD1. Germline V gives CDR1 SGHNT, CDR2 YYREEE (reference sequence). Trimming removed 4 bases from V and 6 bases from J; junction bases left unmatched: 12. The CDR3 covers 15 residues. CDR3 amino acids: CASSLIRTGGDGYTF. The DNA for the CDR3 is TGTGCCAGCAGCCTGATTCGGACAGGCGGGGATGGCTACACCTTC.

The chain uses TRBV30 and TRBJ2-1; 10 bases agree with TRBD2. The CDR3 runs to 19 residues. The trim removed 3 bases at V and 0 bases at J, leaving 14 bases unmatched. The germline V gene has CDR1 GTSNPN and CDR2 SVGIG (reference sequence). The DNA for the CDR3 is TGTGCCTGGAGCCGAGGTCTAGCGGGAGAGGCCCACTCCTACAATGAGCAGTTCTTC. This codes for CAWSRGLAGEAHSYNEQFF.

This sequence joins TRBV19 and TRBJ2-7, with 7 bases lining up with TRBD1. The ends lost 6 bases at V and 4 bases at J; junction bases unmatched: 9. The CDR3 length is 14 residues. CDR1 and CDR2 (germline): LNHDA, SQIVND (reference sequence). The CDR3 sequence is CASSIQGHEYEQYF. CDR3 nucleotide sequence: TGTGCCAGTAGCATACAGGGGCATGAGTACGAGCAGTACTTC.

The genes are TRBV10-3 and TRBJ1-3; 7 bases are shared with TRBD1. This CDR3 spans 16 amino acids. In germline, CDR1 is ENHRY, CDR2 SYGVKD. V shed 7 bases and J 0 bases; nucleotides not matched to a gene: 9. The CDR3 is CAINSPDRSSGNTIYF. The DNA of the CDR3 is TGTGCCATCAATTCTCCGGACAGGTCCTCTGGAAACACCATATATTTT.

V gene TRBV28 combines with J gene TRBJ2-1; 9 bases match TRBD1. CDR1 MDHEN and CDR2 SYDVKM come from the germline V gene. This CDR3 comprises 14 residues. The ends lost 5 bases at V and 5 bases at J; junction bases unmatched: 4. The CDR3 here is CASSPGQGHNEQFF. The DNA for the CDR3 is TGTGCCAGCAGTCCGGGACAGGGCCACAATGAGCAGTTCTTC. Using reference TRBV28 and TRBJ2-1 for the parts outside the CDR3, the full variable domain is DVKVTQSSRYLVKRTGEKVFLECVQDMDHENMFWYRQDPGLGLRLIYFSYDVKMKEKGDIPEGYSVSREKKERFSLILESASTNQTSMYLCASSPGQGHNEQFFGPGTRLTVL.

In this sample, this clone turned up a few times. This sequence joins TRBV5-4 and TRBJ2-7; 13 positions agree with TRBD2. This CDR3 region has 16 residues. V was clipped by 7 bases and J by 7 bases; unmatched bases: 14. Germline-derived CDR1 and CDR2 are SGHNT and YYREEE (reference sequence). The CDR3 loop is CASEGPTSGGSWEQYF. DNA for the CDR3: TGTGCCAGCGAGGGGCCGACTAGCGGGGGGTCTTGGGAGCAGTACTTC.

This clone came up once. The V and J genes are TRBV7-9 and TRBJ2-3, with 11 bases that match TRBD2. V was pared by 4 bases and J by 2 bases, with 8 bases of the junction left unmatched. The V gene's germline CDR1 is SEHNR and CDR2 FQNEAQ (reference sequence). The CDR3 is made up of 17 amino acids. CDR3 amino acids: CASSSPSSGGITDTQYF. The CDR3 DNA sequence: TGTGCCAGCAGCTCGCCCTCTAGCGGGGGGATCACAGATACGCAGTATTTT.

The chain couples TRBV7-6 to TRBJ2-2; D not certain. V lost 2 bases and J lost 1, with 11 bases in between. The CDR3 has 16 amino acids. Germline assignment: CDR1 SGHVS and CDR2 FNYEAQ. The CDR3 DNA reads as TGTGCCAGCAGCTTAACAGCCGGCAAGAACACCGGGGAGCTGTTTTTT. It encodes CASSLTAGKNTGELFF. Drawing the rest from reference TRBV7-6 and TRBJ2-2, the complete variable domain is GAGVSQSPRYKVTKRGQDVALRCDPISGHVSLYWYRQALGQGPEFLTYFNYEAQQDKSGLPNDRFSAERPEGSISTLTIQRTEQRDSAMYRCASSLTAGKNTGELFFGEGSRLTVL.

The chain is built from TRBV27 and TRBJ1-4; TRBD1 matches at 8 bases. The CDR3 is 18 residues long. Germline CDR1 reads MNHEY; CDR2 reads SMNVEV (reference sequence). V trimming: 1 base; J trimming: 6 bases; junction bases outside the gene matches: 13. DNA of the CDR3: TGTGCCAGCAGTTTATATACCCCGCGGACAGGGATGGATGAAAAACTGTTTTTT. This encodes CASSLYTPRTGMDEKLFF.

The CDR3 nucleotides are TGTGCCAGTAGTTCCCGGGACCGGAGCGGGGAGCAGTTCTTC. This codes for CASSSRDRSGEQFF. The V gene is TRBV19, the J gene TRBJ2-1; a weak D match, TRBD2 (6 bases). The germline gives CDR1 LNHDA, CDR2 SQIVND (reference sequence). Trimming stripped 5 bases from V and 10 bases from J, with 18 bases between. The CDR3 has 14 amino acids.

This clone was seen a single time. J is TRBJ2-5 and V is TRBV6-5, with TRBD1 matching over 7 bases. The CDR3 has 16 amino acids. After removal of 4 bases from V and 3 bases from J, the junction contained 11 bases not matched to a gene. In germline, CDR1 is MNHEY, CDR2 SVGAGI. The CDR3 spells CASSSYPGQSKETQYF. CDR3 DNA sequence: TGTGCCAGCAGTTCCTACCCGGGACAGTCCAAAGAGACCCAGTACTTC.

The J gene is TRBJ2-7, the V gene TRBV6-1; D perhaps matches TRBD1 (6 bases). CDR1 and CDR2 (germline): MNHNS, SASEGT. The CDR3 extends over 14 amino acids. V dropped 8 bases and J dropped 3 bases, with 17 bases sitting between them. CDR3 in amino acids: CASGLPGTSYEQYF. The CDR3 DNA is TGTGCCAGCGGATTACCCGGGACAAGCTACGAGCAGTACTTC.

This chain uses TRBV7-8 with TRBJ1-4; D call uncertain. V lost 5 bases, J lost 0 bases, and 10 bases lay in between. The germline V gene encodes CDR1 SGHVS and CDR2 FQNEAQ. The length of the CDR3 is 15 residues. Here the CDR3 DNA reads TGTGCCAGCAGCGTAAATACAGCAACTAATGAAAAACTGTTTTTT. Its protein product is CASSVNTATNEKLFF.

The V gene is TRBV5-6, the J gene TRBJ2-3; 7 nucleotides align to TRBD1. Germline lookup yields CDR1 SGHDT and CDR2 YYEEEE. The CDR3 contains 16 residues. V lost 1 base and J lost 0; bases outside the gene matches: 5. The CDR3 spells CASSLRTGTSTDTQYF. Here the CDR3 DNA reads TGTGCCAGCAGCTTGAGGACAGGAACTAGCACAGATACGCAGTATTTT.

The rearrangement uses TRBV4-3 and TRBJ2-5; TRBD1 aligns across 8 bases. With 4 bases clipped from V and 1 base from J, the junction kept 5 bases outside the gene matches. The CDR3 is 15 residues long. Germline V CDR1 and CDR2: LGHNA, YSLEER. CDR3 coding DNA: TGCGCCAGCAGCCCCGACAGGGGATCCCAAGAGACCCAGTACTTC. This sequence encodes CASSPDRGSQETQYF.